This record covers a single T cell receptor (beta chain). The antigen is not known. This entry is derived from a study of identical twins. General study points: Excess twin sharing in beta out-of-frame sequences was weaker. Insertions were reduced in abundant cord blood beta clonotypes but not in memory repertoires. Within twin pairs, the out-of-frame alpha sequences they shared showed excess low generation probability.

Template switching added a universal primer binding site, and final cDNA carried unique molecular identifiers. TCRdb used MiXCR to reprocess the 5' RACE reads, holding one entry per CDR3 protein. Among 1.5 million to 2 million distinct CDR3 sequences listed, about 31% were seen once. The sample comprised cord blood. The TCR originated in a newborn girl in good health.

The DNA of the CDR3 is TGCGCCAGCAGCCAAGTGGGCGGGAGGGCCTTGGGGTATGAGCAGTTCTTC. Residues: CASSQVGGRALGYEQFF. The V and J genes are TRBV4-3 and TRBJ2-1; 9 nucleotides align to TRBD2. Germline V gene lookup returns CDR1 LGHNA and CDR2 YSLEER. With 1 base clipped from V and 8 bases from J, the junction kept 12 bases outside the gene matches. The CDR3 sequence is 17 residues long.